This T cell receptor beta chain was obtained from a study of shared clonotypes between healthy human individuals. Study-wide results and caveats: Unshared clonotypes carried lower generation probabilities than those common to all four donors.

Method: immunoSEQ multiplex PCR; TCRdb's copy keeps in-frame clones and lacks some. Of 300,000 to 400,000 clones listed, around 72% are singletons. Division of CD4+ cells produced a CD45RA+ naive subset and a CD45RA-negative memory subset. This CDR3 is 15 amino acids long. The germline CDR1 and CDR2 sequences are MGHRA and YSYEKL. Trimming left V 1 base short and J 7 bases short, with 14 bases between. A note on this clone: Its antigen is undetermined.

This clonotype was sampled from a man aged 25 to 40 in good health. Source material: memory CD4+ T cells sorted from blood. This sample's subset: CD45RA-negative fraction. The V call is TRBV4-1, the J call TRBJ1-5; D may be TRBD1 (6 bases). Here the CDR3 DNA reads TGCGCCAGCAGCCAAGGACAGGTGTCAAGACAGCCCCAGCATTTT. Its translation is CASSQGQVSRQPQHF.